Below, 14 T cell receptor beta chains from the same sample are listed, as sequenced in a study of early T cells in non-severe SARS-CoV-2 infection. TCRdb itself ran the 5' RACE reads through MiXCR, one entry per CDR3 protein. The repertoire holds some 80,000 distinct CDR3 sequences, with roughly an eighth as singletons. Here the sequenced sample was whole blood, taken at baseline. The receptors come from an adult who was a healthcare worker with PCR-confirmed SARS-CoV-2 infection or an uninfected control (not recorded which). The donor label of this sample is uncertain.

This clonotype came up many times. This chain uses TRBV9 with TRBJ1-3; possible D gene TRBD1, 5 bases. V lost 7 bases and J lost 4, with 15 bases in between. This CDR3 is 14 amino acids long. Germline CDR1 is SGDLS and CDR2 is YYNGEE. The CDR3 DNA reads TGTGCCAGCGCCGAGGGGCGATCCGGAAACACCATATATTTT. Protein product: CASAEGRSGNTIYF.

In this sample, this clonotype turned up a few times. The J gene is TRBJ2-3, the V gene TRBV7-3; D ambiguous. Germline CDR1 is SGHTA and CDR2 is FQGTGA. This CDR3 has 15 amino acids. Trimming pared 5 bases from V and 6 bases from J, leaving 18 bases between. For the CDR3, the DNA is TGTGCCAGCAGCCAGGTGGCGGCAGCCGTCGATACGCAGTATTTT. This codes for CASSQVAAAVDTQYF.

The chain joins TRBV5-1 to TRBJ2-7; 8 nucleotides match TRBD2. Germline values: CDR1 SGHRS, CDR2 YFSETQ. V shed 0 bases, J shed 3 bases, and the junction held 2 bases outside the gene matches. This CDR3 spans 14 amino acids. CDR3 in DNA: TGCGCCAGCAGCTTGGGCAGCGGGAGCTACGAGCAGTACTTC. Protein sequence: CASSLGSGSYEQYF.

The chain carries TRBV29-1 and TRBJ2-5, with TRBD1 identical over 7 bases. Losses at the gene ends were 4 bases for V and 5 bases for J; bases not matched to a gene: 7. Germline CDR1 SQVTM, CDR2 ANQGSEA. CDR3 length: 13 amino acids. CDR3 DNA: TGCAGCGTTGTCAAGGGGGCGGAGGAGACCCAGTACTTC. Its protein is CSVVKGAEETQYF.

This clonotype was observed a few times. V and J are TRBV7-9 and TRBJ2-1; 9 bases line up with TRBD1. The CDR3 length is 16 residues. Germline loops: CDR1 SEHNR, CDR2 FQNEAQ (reference sequence). J gave up 9 bases and V 4 bases, and 13 bases lay outside the gene matches. The CDR3 loop reads CASSSTSGTGYSEQFF. Written as DNA, the CDR3 is TGTGCCAGCAGCTCCACATCCGGGACAGGGTATTCTGAGCAGTTCTTC.

This clonotype was observed a handful of times. CDR3 nucleotide sequence: TGTGCCAGCAGTACGCGGCTAGCGGAGCAGTTCTTC. Its protein product is CASSTRLAEQFF. V is TRBV6-2 or TRBV6-3 and J is TRBJ2-1; a possible D gene is TRBD2 (6 bases). The ends were cut back, 5 bases at V and 10 bases at J, with 12 bases in the middle. Germline V gives CDR1 MNHEY, CDR2 SVGEGT. CDR3 length: 12 residues.

The chain joins TRBV30 to TRBJ2-7; 10 bases match TRBD1. CDR1 and CDR2 (germline): GTSNPN, SVGIG (reference sequence). The CDR3 has 12 amino acids. CDR3 in DNA: TGTGCGCTGGAGACAGGGGGCCGCGAGCAGTACTTC. Amino acids: CALETGGREQYF.

V usage is TRBV14 and J usage is TRBJ2-7, with 10 nucleotides matching TRBD1. J lost 5 bases, V lost 4 bases, and 2 bases had no gene match. Germline CDR1 and CDR2: SGHDN and FVKESK. This CDR3 is 13 amino acids long. As DNA, the CDR3 is TGTGCCAGCAGCCGGGACAGGGGCCACGAGCAGTACTTC. Translated: CASSRDRGHEQYF.

The table lists this clonotype with many counts. The chain links TRBV4-3 to TRBJ2-7; perhaps TRBD1 as D (5 bases). Germline V gene data show CDR1 as LGHNA and CDR2 as YSLEER. The CDR3 spans 14 residues. The V gene lost 1 base and the J gene lost 4 bases, with 11 bases spanning the gap. The CDR3 region has the DNA TGCGCCAGCAGCCAAGGTCAGGGTAATTACGAGCAGTACTTC. Its translation is CASSQGQGNYEQYF.

This clonotype was recorded at least ten times. The J gene is TRBJ2-1, the V gene TRBV10-3, with D tentatively TRBD2 (5 bases). CDR1 ENHRY and CDR2 SYGVKD come from the germline V gene. The CDR3 consists of 14 residues. The ends were cut back, 6 bases at V and 5 bases at J, with 14 bases in the middle. CDR3 amino acids: CAISTGMRNNEQFF. CDR3 in DNA: TGTGCCATCAGCACCGGGATGAGGAACAATGAGCAGTTCTTC.

This clonotype was recorded only once. Here the CDR3 DNA reads TGCGCCAGCATGCTCGGACAGGGGGCCTACGAGCAGTACTTC. Translated, it gives CASMLGQGAYEQYF. The genes are TRBV5-1 and TRBJ2-7; 10 bases align to TRBD1. Trimming removed 6 bases from V and 2 bases from J; junction bases left unmatched: 5. The CDR3 contains 14 residues. Per germline, CDR1 SGHRS and CDR2 YFSETQ.

The rearrangement joins TRBV5-1 to TRBJ2-3, with D possibly being TRBD1 (6 bases). CDR1 SGHRS and CDR2 YFSETQ come from the germline V gene. V was shortened by 1 base and J by 2 bases, with 8 bases between the two germline ends. The CDR3 has 14 amino acids. In DNA form, the CDR3 reads TGCGCCAGCAGCTTGTACAGGGACACAGATACGCAGTATTTT. This sequence encodes CASSLYRDTDTQYF.

Ten or more counts support this clonotype. V usage is TRBV4-1 and J usage is TRBJ2-4; D is ambiguous. Germline V gives CDR1 MGHRA, CDR2 YSYEKL. Trimming cost V 1 base and J 5 bases, with 6 bases left between them. The CDR3 totals 13 residues. DNA of the CDR3: TGCGCCAGCAGCCAAGGGGCAGAAAACATTCAGTACTTC. It is translated as CASSQGAENIQYF.

This clonotype occurred a few times. This chain uses TRBV7-6 with TRBJ1-1; 9 nucleotides align to TRBD1. The trim removed 5 bases at V and 5 bases at J, leaving 3 bases unmatched. The CDR3 contains 13 residues. Looked up from germline, CDR1 is SGHVS and CDR2 is FNYEAQ. CDR3 residues: CASSVGQGTEAFF. CDR3 nucleotide sequence: TGTGCCAGCAGCGTGGGACAGGGAACTGAAGCTTTCTTT.